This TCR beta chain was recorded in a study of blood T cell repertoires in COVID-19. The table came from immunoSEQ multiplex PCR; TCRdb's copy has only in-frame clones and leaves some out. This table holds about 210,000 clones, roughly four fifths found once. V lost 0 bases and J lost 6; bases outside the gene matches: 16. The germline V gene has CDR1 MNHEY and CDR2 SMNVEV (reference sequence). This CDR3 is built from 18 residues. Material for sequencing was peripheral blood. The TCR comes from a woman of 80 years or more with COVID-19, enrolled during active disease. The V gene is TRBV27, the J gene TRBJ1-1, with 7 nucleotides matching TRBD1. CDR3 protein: CASSLSSIVEGARSEAFF. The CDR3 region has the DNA TGTGCCAGCAGTTTATCGTCGATCGTTGAGGGGGCGCGGTCTGAAGCTTTCTTT.